This T cell receptor (beta chain) was recorded in a study of cytomegalovirus exposure and HLA in healthy donors. Whole-study findings and limits: Later analysis suggested most CMV-associated TCR beta chains were HLA-restricted. Sequencing likely generated an artifact that appeared as a cluster of highly shared sequence variants.

Vbeta (60) and Jbeta (13) primers were used in the PCR. Assay: immunoSEQ multiplex PCR; the TCRdb copy retains only in-frame clones and omits some. The table lists about 140,000 clones, approximately 85% of them singletons. Regarding donors, all were healthy bone marrow donors. V was clipped by 4 bases and J by 4 bases; unmatched bases: 2. CDR3 size: 14 residues. In germline, CDR1 is MDHEN, CDR2 SYDVKM. Notes on this clone: Antigen unknown.

Specimen: PBMCs. This receptor was obtained from a woman aged 35 to 49 in good health and CMV-seronegative. The V and J genes are TRBV28 and TRBJ1-3; TRBD1 matches at 9 bases. The CDR3 loop reads CASSSTGGGNTIYF. The CDR3 DNA reads as TGTGCCAGCAGTTCGACAGGGGGGGGAAACACCATATATTTT. Filled out from reference TRBV28 and TRBJ1-3, the complete variable domain reads DVKVTQSSRYLVKRTGEKVFLECVQDMDHENMFWYRQDPGLGLRLIYFSYDVKMKEKGDIPEGYSVSREKKERFSLILESASTNQTSMYLCASSSTGGGNTIYFGEGSWLTVV.